This entry concerns a single T cell receptor beta chain. No antigen is known for it. The data were obtained in a study of CXCR3-negative and CXCR3-positive naive CD8 T cells (dated by TCRdb to between 2019 and 2020). Context from the whole study: Approximately 140 million TRB reads were obtained in total, roughly 1.5 +/- 0.3 million reads per library. The TRBV-TRBJ cluster analysis covered naive subsets from several donors and memory cells from 3 donors. Data from under 12 donors, pooled across two independent experiments, went into the diversity and physicochemical repertoire analyses. Overall study results and their limits: Freshly isolated PBMCs were used for most assays because CXCR3 expression partially decreased after cryopreservation. Because surface CD5, which is linked to self-reactivity in mice, was comparable between the naive subsets, TCR interaction strength was also inferred from TRB CDR3 physicochemical properties. TRB CDR3s from CXCR3-positive naive cells showed higher hydrophobicity (lower Kidera factor 4), lower energy, and higher strength and volume indices than CXCR3-negative naive cells. Within the same donor, TRBV-TRBJ usage looked similar between naive CXCR3-negative and CXCR3-positive cells, but memory cells had distinct patterns. Comparably high repertoire diversity was found in both naive subsets, whereas much lower repertoire diversity was found in memory CD8+ T cells.

Each CD8+ T cell subset was flow-sorted in triplicate, and 300,000 cells per subset were placed directly into RLT lysis buffer. To keep memory contaminants out, a stringent definition of naive CD8+ T cells was applied: CD45RO-CCR7+CD27+CD95-. Peripheral blood mononuclear cells were isolated from buffy coats by standard density gradient centrifugation. Naive CXCR3-negative and CXCR3-positive CD8+ T cells were flow-sorted on a FACSAria III. An RNeasy Mini Kit was used to extract total RNA from the sorted cells. Sequencing instrument: NextSeq 550. The Human TCR Profiling Kit (MiLaboratory) was used to make UMI-labeled 5' RACE TRB cDNA libraries. cDNA synthesis used the entire amount of extracted RNA, and PCR amplification then used the entire amount of cDNA produced. The libraries were made side by side, with each library going through the same number of PCR cycles. In the source study's methods: With a requirement of at least two reads per UMI, MIGEC and MiXCR extracted about 52,000 +/- 9,100 unique UMI-labeled TRB cDNA molecules per library. Each library averaged about 40,000 +/- 10,000 functional in-frame TRB CDR3 nucleotide clonotypes without stop codons. After each sample was downsampled to 5000 UMI-labeled TRB molecules, VDJtools was used to calculate diversity metrics such as normalized Shannon-Wiener and Chao1. VDJtools computed clonotype-size-weighted physicochemical properties of the central five CDR3 residues: interaction energy, strength, volume and Kidera factor 4. Through TCRdb reprocessing, the reads give one entry per CDR3 protein sequence; DNA is omitted. These V and J calls originate from TCRdb's pipeline instead of the authors' own analysis. The table held for this sample gives roughly 86,000 distinct CDR3 sequences. The top ten hold about 1% of the sample.

This sequence originates from a human donor in good health. Some clones in this sample may be carry-over from other donors' samples. Sequenced: naive CXCR3- CD8+ T cells from blood. Explained via the paper, the cell subset or site label denotes: CD45RO-CCR7+CD27+CD95- naive CD8+ T cells lacking CXCR3 (TNR3-).

The CDR3 has the sequence CATGGPVTGELFF. Recombination linked TRBV29-1 to TRBJ2-2; TCRdb lists TRBD1, though no DNA is available to test this call. The CDR3 contains 13 residues, cysteine and phenylalanine counted. The coding DNA is unavailable. The germline V gene provides CDR1 SQVTM and CDR2 ANQGSEA.